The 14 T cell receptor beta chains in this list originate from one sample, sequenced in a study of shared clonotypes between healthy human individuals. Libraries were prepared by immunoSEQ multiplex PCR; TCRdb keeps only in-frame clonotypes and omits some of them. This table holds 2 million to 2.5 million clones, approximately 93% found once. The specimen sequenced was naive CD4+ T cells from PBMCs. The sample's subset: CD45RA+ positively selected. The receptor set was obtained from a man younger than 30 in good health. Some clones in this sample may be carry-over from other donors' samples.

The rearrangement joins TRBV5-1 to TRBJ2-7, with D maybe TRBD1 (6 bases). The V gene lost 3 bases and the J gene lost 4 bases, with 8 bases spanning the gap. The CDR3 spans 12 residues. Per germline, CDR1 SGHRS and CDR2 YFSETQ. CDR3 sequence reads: CASSYDRYEQYF. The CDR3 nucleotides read TGCGCCAGCAGCTATGACAGGTACGAGCAGTACTTC. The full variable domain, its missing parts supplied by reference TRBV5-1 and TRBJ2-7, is KAGVTQTPRYLIKTRGQQVTLSCSPISGHRSVSWYQQTPGQGLQFLFEYFSETQRNKGNFPGRFSGRQFSNSRSEMNVSTLELGDSALYLCASSYDRYEQYFGPGTRLTVT.

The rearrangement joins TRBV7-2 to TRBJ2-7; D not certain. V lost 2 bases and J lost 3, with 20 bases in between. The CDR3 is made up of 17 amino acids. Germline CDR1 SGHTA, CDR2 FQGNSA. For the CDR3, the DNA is TGTGCCAGCAGCTTAAAAAGAGGATACAGCGACAACTACGAGCAGTACTTC. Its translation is CASSLKRGYSDNYEQYF.

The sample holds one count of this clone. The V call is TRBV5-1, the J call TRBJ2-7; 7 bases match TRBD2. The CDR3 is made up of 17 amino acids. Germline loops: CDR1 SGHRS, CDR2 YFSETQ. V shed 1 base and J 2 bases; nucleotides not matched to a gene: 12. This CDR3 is CASSLTQAGSPPYEQYF. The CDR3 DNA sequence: TGCGCCAGCAGCTTGACCCAAGCGGGAAGCCCCCCCTACGAGCAGTACTTC.

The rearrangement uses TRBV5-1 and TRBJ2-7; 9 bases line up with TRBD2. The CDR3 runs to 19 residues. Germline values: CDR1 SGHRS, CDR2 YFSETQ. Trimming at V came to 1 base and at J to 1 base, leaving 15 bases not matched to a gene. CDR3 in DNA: TGCGCCAGCAGCTTGAATCCAGCGGGAGGTACTTTCGTTTCCTACGAGCAGTACTTC. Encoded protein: CASSLNPAGGTFVSYEQYF.

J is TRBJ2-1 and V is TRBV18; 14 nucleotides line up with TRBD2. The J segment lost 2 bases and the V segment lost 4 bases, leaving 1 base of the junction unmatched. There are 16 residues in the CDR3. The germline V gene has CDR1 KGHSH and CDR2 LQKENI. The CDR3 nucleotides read TGTGCCAGCTCACAGGGACTAGCGGGAGCCTACAATGAGCAGTTCTTC. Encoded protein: CASSQGLAGAYNEQFF.

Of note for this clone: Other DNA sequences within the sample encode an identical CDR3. DNA of the CDR3: TGCGCCAGCAGCTTGGCCTCATCCCAAGAGACCCAGTACTTC. This gives the protein CASSLASSQETQYF. V is TRBV5-1 and J is TRBJ2-5; D gene uncertain. Germline lookup yields CDR1 SGHRS and CDR2 YFSETQ. V was shortened by 0 bases and J by 1 base, with 7 bases between the two germline ends. The CDR3 runs to 14 residues. The variable domain in full, with the rest retrieved from reference TRBV5-1 and TRBJ2-5, is KAGVTQTPRYLIKTRGQQVTLSCSPISGHRSVSWYQQTPGQGLQFLFEYFSETQRNKGNFPGRFSGRQFSNSRSEMNVSTLELGDSALYLCASSLASSQETQYFGPGTRLLVL.

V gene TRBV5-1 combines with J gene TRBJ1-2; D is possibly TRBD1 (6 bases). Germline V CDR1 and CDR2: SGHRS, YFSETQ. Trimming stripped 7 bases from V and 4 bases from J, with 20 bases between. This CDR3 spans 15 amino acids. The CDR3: CASYSTPGGGYGYTF. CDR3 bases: TGCGCCAGCTATTCAACCCCTGGGGGCGGCTATGGCTACACCTTC.

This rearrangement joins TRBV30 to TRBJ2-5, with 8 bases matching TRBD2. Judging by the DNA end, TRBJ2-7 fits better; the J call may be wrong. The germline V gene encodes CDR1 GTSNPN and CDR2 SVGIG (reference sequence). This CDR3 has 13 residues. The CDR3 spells CAWSTGGPYEQYF. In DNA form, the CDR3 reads TGTGCCTGGAGTACGGGAGGGCCCTACGAGCAGTACTTC.

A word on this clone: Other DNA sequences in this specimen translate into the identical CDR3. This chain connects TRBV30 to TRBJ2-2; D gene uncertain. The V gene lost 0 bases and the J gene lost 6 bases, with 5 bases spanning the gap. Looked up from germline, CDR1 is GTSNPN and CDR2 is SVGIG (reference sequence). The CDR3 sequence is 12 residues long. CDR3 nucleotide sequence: TGTGCCTGGAGTGTCCAGCCCGGGGAGCTGTTTTTT. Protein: CAWSVQPGELFF.

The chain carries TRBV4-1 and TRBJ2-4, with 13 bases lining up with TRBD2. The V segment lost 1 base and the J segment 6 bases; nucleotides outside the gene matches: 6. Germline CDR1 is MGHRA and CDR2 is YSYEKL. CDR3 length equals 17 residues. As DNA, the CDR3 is TGCGCCAGCAGCCAAGGTACTAGCGGGAGGGCCGGAAACATTCAGTACTTC. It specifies CASSQGTSGRAGNIQYF.

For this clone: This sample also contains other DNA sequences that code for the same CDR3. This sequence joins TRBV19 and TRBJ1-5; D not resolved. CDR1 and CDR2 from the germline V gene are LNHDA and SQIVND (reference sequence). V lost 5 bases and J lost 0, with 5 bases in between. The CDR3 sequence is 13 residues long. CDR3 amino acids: CASSLDSNQPQHF. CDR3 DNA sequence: TGTGCCAGTAGTCTTGATAGCAATCAGCCCCAGCATTTT.

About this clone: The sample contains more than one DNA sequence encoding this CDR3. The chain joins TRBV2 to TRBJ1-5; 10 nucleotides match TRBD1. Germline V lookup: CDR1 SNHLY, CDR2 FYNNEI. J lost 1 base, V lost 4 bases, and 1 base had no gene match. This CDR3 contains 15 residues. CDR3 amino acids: CASSGGQGSNQPQHF. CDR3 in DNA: TGTGCCAGCAGTGGGGGACAGGGGAGCAATCAGCCCCAGCATTTT.

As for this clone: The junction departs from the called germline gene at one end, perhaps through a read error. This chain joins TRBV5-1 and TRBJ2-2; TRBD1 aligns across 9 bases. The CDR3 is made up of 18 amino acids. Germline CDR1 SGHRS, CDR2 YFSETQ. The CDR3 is CASSPYPAGTGNSGELFF. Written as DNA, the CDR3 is TGCGCCAGCAGCCCATACCCCGCCGGGACAGGGAACTCCGGGGAGCTGTTTTTT. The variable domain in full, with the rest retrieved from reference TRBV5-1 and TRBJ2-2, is KAGVTQTPRYLIKTRGQQVTLSCSPISGHRSVSWYQQTPGQGLQFLFEYFSETQRNKGNFPGRFSGRQFSNSRSEMNVSTLELGDSALYLCASSPYPAGTGNSGELFFGEGSRLTVL.

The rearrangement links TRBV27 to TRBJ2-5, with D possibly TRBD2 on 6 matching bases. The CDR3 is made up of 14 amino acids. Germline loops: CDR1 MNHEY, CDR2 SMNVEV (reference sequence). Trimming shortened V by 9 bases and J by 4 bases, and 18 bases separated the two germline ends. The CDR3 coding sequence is TGTGCCAGTTCAATGGGCCAGCGGGTAGAGACCCAGTACTTC. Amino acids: CASSMGQRVETQYF.